Below, 5 T cell receptor beta chains from the same sample are listed, as sequenced in a study of neurological immune-mediated disorders. TCRdb processed the 5' RACE reads anew with MiXCR; each CDR3 protein has one entry. The sample has 55,000 to 75,000 distinct CDR3 sequences; about 2.5% are singletons. What was sequenced was PBMCs. The receptor set was obtained from a man aged 50 to 59 with multiple sclerosis.

This clonotype showed up many times. The V and J genes are TRBV20-1 and TRBJ2-7, with D possibly TRBD1 on 6 matching bases. This CDR3 has 14 residues. CDR1 and CDR2 from the germline V gene are DFQATT and SNEGSKA (reference sequence). V was shortened by 6 bases and J by 2 bases, with 17 bases between the two germline ends. The CDR3 region has the DNA TGCAGTGCCAGGGGAACCGCTCCCCCCTACGAGCAGTACTTC. It is translated as CSARGTAPPYEQYF.

This clonotype was seen many times. The chain uses TRBV9 and TRBJ1-1, with 8 bases lining up with TRBD1. Losses at the gene ends were 4 bases for V and 6 bases for J; bases not matched to a gene: 5. This CDR3 region has 13 residues. Germline V gene data show CDR1 as SGDLS and CDR2 as YYNGEE. The CDR3 here is CASSPQGAAEAFF. CDR3 nucleotide sequence: TGTGCCAGCAGCCCGCAGGGGGCGGCTGAAGCTTTCTTT.

The chain is built from TRBV7-2 and TRBJ2-1, with a weak D call TRBD1 (5 bases). Trimming pared 8 bases from V and 9 bases from J, leaving 14 bases between. CDR1 and CDR2 (germline): SGHTA, FQGNSA. The CDR3 consists of 12 residues. CDR3 in DNA: TGTGCCAGCGGGGCCCCTCCCGCTGAGCAGTTCTTC. Residues: CASGAPPAEQFF.

Remarks on this clonotype: This may arise from a read error, as a much more abundant clone is one base away. This sequence joins TRBV10-3 and TRBJ2-7; TRBD1 agrees at 9 bases. Looked up from germline, CDR1 is ENHRY and CDR2 is SYGVKD. This CDR3 spans 13 amino acids. The V gene end was trimmed by 6 bases and the J gene end by 6 bases; junction bases not matched to a gene: 6. For the CDR3, the DNA is TGTGCCATCAGCGAGACAGGGGGGGTCGAGCAGTACTTC. Translation: CAISETGGVEQYF.

This clonotype was counted at least ten times. This chain joins TRBV6-6 and TRBJ2-2; D is unresolved. Germline V gene data show CDR1 as MNHNY and CDR2 as SVGAGI (reference sequence). The CDR3 is 13 residues long. V was cut by 5 bases and J by 5 bases, with 9 bases left in between. DNA for the CDR3: TGTGCCAGCAGTCCTAACTATACCGGGGAGCTGTTTTTT. This sequence encodes CASSPNYTGELFF.